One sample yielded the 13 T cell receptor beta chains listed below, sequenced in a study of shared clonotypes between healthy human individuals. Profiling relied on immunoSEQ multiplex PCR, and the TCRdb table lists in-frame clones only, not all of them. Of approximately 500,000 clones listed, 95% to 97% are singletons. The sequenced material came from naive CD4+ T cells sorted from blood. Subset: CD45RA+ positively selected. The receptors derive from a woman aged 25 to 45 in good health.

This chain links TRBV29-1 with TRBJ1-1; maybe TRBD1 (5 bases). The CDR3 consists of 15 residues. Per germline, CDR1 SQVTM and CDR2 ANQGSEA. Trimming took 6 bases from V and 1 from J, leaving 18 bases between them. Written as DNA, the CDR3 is TGCAGCGTCCCCCGGCGAAGGGGTTCGAACACTGAAGCTTTCTTT. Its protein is CSVPRRRGSNTEAFF.

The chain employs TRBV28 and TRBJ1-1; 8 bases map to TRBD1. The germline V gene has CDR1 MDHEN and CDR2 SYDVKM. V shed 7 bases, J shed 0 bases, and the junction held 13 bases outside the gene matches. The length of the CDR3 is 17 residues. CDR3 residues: CASTRGDRTRMNTEAFF. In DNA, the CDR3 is TGTGCCAGCACCCGGGGGGACAGGACACGGATGAACACTGAAGCTTTCTTT.

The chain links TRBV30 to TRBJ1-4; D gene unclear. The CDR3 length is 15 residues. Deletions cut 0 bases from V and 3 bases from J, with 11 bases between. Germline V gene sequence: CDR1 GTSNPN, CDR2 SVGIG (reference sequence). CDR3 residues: CAWSVRQTANEKLFF. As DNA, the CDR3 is TGTGCCTGGAGTGTAAGGCAAACCGCTAATGAAAAACTGTTTTTT.

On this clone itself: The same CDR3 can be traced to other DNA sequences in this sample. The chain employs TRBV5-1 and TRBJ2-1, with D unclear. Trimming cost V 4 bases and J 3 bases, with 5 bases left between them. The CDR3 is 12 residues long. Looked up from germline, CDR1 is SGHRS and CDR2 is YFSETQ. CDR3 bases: TGCGCCAGCAGCGTAGACTACAATGAGCAGTTCTTC. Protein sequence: CASSVDYNEQFF.

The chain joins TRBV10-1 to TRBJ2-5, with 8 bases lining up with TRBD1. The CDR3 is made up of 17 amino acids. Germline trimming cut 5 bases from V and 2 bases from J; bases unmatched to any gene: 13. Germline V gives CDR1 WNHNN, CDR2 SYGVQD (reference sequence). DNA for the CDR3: TGCGCCAGCAGTTCCGTTGGGACAGGTGGTGGACAAGAGACCCAGTACTTC. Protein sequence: CASSSVGTGGGQETQYF.

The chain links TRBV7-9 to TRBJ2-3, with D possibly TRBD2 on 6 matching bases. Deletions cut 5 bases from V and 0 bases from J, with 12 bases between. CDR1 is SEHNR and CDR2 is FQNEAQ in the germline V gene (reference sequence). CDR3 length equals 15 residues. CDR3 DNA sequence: TGTGCCAGCAGCCAGCTAGCGCGAAGCACAGATACGCAGTATTTT. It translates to CASSQLARSTDTQYF.

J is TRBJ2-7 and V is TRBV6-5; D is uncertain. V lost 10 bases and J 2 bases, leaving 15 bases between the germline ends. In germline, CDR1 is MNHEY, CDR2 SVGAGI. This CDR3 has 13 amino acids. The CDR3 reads CANEFRSTYEQYF. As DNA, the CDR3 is TGTGCCAACGAATTCAGGTCCACCTACGAGCAGTACTTC.

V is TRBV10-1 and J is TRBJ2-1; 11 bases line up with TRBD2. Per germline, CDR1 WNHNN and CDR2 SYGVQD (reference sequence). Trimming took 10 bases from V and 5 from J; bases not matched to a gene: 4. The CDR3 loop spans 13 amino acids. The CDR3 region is CATQLAGDNEQFF. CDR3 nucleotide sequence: TGCGCCACTCAACTAGCGGGAGACAATGAGCAGTTCTTC.

The CDR3 protein is CASSLVGQGKNIQYF. The CDR3 DNA is TGCGCCAGCAGCTTGGTCGGGCAGGGTAAAAACATTCAGTACTTC. The rearrangement joins TRBV5-1 to TRBJ2-4; weak D call: TRBD1 (5 bases). Germline V gene sequence: CDR1 SGHRS, CDR2 YFSETQ. V dropped 0 bases and J dropped 4 bases, with 11 bases sitting between them. This CDR3 spans 15 amino acids.

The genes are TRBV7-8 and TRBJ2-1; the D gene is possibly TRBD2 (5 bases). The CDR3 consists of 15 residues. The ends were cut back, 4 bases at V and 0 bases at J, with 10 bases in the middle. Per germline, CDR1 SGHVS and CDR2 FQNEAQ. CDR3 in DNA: TGTGCCAGCAGCTCAACTAGGAGCTCCTACAATGAGCAGTTCTTC. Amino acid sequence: CASSSTRSSYNEQFF.

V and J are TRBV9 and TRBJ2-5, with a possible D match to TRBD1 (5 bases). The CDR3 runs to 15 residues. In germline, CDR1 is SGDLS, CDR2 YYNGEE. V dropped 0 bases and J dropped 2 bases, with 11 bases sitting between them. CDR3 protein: CASSVEAGYQETQYF. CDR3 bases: TGTGCCAGCAGCGTAGAAGCAGGGTATCAAGAGACCCAGTACTTC.

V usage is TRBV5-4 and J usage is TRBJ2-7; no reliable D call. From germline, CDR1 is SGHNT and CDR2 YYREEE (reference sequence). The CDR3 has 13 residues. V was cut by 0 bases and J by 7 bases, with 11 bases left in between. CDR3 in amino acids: CASSLASLGEQYF. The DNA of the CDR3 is TGTGCCAGCAGCTTGGCTAGTCTTGGGGAGCAGTACTTC. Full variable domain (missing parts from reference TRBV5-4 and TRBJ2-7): ETGVTQSPTHLIKTRGQQVTLRCSSQSGHNTVSWYQQALGQGPQFIFQYYREEENGRGNFPPRFSGLQFPNYSSELNVNALELDDSALYLCASSLASLGEQYFGPGTRLTVT.

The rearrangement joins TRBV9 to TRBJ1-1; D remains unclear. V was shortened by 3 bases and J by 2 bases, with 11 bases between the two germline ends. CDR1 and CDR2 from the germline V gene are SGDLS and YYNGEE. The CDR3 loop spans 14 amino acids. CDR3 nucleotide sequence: TGTGCCAGCAGCGGAAAGGGTCCCAACACTGAAGCTTTCTTT. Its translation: CASSGKGPNTEAFF.